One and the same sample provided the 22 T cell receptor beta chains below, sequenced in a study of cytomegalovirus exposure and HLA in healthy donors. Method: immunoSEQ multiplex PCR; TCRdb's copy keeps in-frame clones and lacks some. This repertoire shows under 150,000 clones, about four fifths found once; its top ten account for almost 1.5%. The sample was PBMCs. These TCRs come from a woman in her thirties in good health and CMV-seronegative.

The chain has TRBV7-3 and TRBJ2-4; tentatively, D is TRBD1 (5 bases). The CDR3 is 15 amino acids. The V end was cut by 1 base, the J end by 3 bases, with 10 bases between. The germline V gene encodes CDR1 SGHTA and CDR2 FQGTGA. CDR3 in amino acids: CASSLSRAGKNIQYF. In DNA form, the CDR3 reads TGTGCCAGCAGCTTAAGCAGGGCTGGCAAAAACATTCAGTACTTC.

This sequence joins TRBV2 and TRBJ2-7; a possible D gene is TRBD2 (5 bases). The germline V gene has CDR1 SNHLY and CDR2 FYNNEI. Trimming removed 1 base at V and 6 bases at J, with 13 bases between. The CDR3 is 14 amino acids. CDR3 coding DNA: TGTGCCAGCAGTGAAGGAGGGCACTCGATCGAGCAGTACTTC. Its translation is CASSEGGHSIEQYF. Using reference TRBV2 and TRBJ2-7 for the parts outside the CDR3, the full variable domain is EPEVTQTPSHQVTQMGQEVILRCVPISNHLYFYWYRQILGQKVEFLVSFYNNEISEKSEIFDDQFSVERPDGSNFTLKIRSTKLEDSAMYFCASSEGGHSIEQYFGPGTRLTVT.

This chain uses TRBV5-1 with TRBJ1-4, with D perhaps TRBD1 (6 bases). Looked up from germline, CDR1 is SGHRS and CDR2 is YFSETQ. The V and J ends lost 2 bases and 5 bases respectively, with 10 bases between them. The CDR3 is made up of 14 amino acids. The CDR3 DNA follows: TGCGCCAGCAGCTTCACAGGGAACAATGAAAAACTGTTTTTT. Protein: CASSFTGNNEKLFF.

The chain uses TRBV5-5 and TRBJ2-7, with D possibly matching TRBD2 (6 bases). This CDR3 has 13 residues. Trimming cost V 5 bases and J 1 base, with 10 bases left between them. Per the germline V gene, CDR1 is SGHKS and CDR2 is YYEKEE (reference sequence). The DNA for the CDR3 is TGTGCCAGCAGAAGGGACTTTTCCTACGAGCAGTACTTC. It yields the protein CASRRDFSYEQYF.

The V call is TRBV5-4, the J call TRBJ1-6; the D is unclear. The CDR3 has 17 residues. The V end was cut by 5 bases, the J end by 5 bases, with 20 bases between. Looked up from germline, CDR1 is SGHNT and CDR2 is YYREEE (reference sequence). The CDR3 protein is CASSEGGRARNNSPLHF. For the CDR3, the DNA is TGTGCCAGCAGTGAGGGCGGCCGTGCAAGAAATAATTCACCCCTCCACTTT.

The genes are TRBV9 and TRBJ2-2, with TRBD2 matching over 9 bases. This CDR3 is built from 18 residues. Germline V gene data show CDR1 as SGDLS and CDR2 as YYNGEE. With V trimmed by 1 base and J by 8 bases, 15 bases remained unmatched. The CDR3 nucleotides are TGTGCCAGCAGCGTACAACTAGGCGGGGGGGGCCTGATGGGGGAGCTGTTTTTT. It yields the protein CASSVQLGGGGLMGELFF.

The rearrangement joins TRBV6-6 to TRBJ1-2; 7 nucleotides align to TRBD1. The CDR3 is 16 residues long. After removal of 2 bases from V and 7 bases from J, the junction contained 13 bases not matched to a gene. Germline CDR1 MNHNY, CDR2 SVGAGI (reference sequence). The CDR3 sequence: CASSYGDSFEWVGYTF. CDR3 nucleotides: TGTGCCAGCAGTTACGGGGACAGCTTCGAGTGGGTTGGCTACACCTTC.

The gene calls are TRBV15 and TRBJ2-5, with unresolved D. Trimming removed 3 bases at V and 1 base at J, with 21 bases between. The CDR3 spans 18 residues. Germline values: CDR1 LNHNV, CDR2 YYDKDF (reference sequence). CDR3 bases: TGTGCCACCAGCAGTGTAGGCTGGTTCGAGGCGACCCAAGAGACCCAGTACTTC. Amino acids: CATSSVGWFEATQETQYF.

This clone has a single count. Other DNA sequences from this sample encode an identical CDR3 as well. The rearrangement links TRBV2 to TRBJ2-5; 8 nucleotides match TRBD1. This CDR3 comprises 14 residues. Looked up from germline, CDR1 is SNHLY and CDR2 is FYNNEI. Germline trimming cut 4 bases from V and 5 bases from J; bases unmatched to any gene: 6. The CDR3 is CASSGQGLGETQYF. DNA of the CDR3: TGTGCCAGCAGTGGACAGGGGTTGGGGGAGACCCAGTACTTC.

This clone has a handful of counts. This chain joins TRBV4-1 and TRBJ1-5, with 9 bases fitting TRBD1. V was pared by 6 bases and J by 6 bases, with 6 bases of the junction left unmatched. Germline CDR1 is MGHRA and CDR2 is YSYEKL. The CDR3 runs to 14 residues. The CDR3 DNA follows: TGCGCCAGCAGTCGGACAGGGGTGGCTCAGCCCCAGCATTTT. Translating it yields CASSRTGVAQPQHF.

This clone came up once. The CDR3 here is CASSPRTALSRTQYF. The DNA for the CDR3 is TGTGCCAGCAGTCCTCGGACTGCTCTATCGAGGACCCAGTACTTC. This sequence joins TRBV2 and TRBJ2-5; D is perhaps TRBD2 (5 bases). The CDR3 is made up of 15 amino acids. CDR1 is SNHLY and CDR2 is FYNNEI in the germline V gene. With 5 bases removed from V and 7 bases from J, the gap between germline ends came to 20 bases.

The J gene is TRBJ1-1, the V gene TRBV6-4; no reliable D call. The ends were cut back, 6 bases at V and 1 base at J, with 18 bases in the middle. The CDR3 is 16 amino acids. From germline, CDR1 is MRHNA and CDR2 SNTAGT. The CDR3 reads CASRPSPLGQNTEAFF. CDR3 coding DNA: TGTGCCAGCAGGCCGAGCCCCCTAGGCCAGAACACTGAAGCTTTCTTT.

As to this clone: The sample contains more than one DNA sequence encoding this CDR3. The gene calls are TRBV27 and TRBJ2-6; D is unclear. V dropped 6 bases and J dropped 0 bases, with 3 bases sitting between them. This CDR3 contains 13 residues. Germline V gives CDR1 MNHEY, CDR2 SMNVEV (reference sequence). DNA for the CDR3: TGTGCCAGCAGGCGCTCTGGGGCCAACGTCCTGACTTTC. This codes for CASRRSGANVLTF. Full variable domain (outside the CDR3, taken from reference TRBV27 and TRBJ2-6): EAQVTQNPRYLITVTGKKLTVTCSQNMNHEYMSWYRQDPGLGLRQIYYSMNVEVTDKGDVPEGYKVSRKEKRNFPLILESPSPNQTSLYFCASRRSGANVLTFGAGSRLTVL.

CDR3 sequence reads: CASRGLGLGGELFF. The CDR3 bases are TGTGCCAGCAGGGGACTAGGGTTGGGCGGGGAGCTGTTTTTT. V usage is TRBV6-6 and J usage is TRBJ2-2, with 8 nucleotides matching TRBD2. The CDR3 is 14 residues long. After removal of 6 bases from V and 7 bases from J, the junction contained 7 bases not matched to a gene. The V gene's germline CDR1 is MNHNY and CDR2 SVGAGI (reference sequence).

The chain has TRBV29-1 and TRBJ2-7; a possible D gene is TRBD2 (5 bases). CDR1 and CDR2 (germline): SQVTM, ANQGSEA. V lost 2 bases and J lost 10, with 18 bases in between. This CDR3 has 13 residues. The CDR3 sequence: CSVESLADGFQYF. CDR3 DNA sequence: TGCAGCGTTGAATCTCTAGCAGATGGGTTCCAGTACTTC.

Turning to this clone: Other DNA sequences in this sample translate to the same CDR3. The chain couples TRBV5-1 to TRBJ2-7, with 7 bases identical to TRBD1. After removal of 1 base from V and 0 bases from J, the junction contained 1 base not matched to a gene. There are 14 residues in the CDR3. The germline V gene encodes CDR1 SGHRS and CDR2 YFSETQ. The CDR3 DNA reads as TGCGCCAGCAGCTTGACAGGGGACTCCTACGAGCAGTACTTC. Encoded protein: CASSLTGDSYEQYF.

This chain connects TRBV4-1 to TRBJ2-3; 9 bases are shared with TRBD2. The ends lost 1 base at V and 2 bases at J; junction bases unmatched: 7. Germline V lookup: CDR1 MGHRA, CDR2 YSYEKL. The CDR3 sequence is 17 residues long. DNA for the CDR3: TGCGCCAGCAGCCAAGTGTTCGCGGGGGGGCTCACAGATACGCAGTATTTT. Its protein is CASSQVFAGGLTDTQYF.

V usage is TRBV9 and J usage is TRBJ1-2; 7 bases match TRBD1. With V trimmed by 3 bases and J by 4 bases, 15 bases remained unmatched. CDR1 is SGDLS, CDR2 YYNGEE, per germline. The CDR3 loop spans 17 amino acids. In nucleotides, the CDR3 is TGTGCCAGCAGCGCGCGGGACCGGACAGGTTTGGGCTATGGCTACACCTTC. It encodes CASSARDRTGLGYGYTF.

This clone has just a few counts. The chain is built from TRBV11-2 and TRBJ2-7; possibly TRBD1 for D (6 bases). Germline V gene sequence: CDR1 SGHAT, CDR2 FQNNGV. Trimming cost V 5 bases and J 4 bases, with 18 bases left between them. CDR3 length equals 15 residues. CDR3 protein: CASSLPGQRTYEQYF. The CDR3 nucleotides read TGTGCCAGCAGCCTTCCTGGACAGAGGACATACGAGCAGTACTTC.

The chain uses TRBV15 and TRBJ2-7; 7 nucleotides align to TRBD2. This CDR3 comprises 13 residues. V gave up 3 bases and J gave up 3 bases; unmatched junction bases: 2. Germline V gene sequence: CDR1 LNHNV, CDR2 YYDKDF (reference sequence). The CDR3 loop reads CATSSPGGYEQYF. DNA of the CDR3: TGTGCCACCAGCAGCCCGGGGGGCTACGAGCAGTACTTC. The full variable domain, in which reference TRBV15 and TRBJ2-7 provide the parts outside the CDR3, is DAMVIQNPRYQVTQFGKPVTLSCSQTLNHNVMYWYQQKSSQAPKLLFHYYDKDFNNEADTPDNFQSRRPNTSFCFLDIRSPGLGDTAMYLCATSSPGGYEQYFGPGTRLTVT.

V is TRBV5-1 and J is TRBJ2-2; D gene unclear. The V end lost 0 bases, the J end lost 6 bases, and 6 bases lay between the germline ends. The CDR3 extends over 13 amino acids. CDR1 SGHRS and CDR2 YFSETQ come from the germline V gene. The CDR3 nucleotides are TGCGCCAGCAGCTTGGTAAGCGCCGGGGAGCTGTTTTTT. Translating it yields CASSLVSAGELFF.

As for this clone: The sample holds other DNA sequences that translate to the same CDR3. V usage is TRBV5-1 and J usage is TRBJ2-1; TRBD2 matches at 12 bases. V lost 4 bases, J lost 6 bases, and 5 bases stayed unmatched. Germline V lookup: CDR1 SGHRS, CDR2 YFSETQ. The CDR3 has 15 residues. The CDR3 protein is CASSLGLAGGNEQFF. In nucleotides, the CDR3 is TGCGCCAGCAGCCTGGGACTAGCGGGTGGCAATGAGCAGTTCTTC.